The 25 T cell receptor beta chains listed next were all sequenced from one sample in a study of early T cells in non-severe SARS-CoV-2 infection. TCRdb used MiXCR to reprocess the 5' RACE reads, holding one entry per CDR3 protein. Of 100,000 to 130,000 distinct CDR3 sequences in the sample, 9.5% to 13% were seen once. Sequencing input: whole blood. These receptors all stem from an adult who was a healthcare worker with PCR-confirmed SARS-CoV-2 infection or an uninfected control (not recorded which).

This clonotype showed up just a few times. The CDR3 reads CASSPHSFSDTQYF. For the CDR3, the DNA is TGTGCCAGCAGCCCTCACTCCTTCTCAGATACGCAGTATTTT. The chain carries TRBV5-6 and TRBJ2-3; D gene ambiguous. This CDR3 is 14 amino acids long. Germline V gene sequence: CDR1 SGHDT, CDR2 YYEEEE. The V and J ends lost 4 bases and 4 bases respectively, with 13 bases between them.

Only a few counts were recorded for this clonotype. V usage is TRBV29-1 and J usage is TRBJ2-1, with 8 nucleotides matching TRBD2. V dropped 5 bases and J dropped 2; count of bases not matched to a gene: 5. The germline gives CDR1 SQVTM, CDR2 ANQGSEA. The CDR3 has 14 amino acids. The chain's CDR3 is CSVWTSSPYNEQFF. CDR3 nucleotides: TGCAGCGTTTGGACTAGCAGCCCCTACAATGAGCAGTTCTTC.

In its sample, this clonotype was seen many times. This chain uses TRBV21-1 with TRBJ2-1; TRBD1, as called in the table, went unchecked against the DNA. TRBV21-1 is flagged as a pseudogene. This CDR3 is 16 amino acids long. CDR3: CASSKRIGGTANEQFF. CDR3 sequence (DNA): TGTGCCAGCAGCAAAAGGATAGGTGGGACAGCCAATGAGCAGTTCTTC.

This clonotype was seen at least ten times. V and J are TRBV7-3 and TRBJ2-1; 14 bases are a match to TRBD2. The CDR3 loop spans 18 amino acids. The germline V gene encodes CDR1 SGHTA and CDR2 FQGTGA. After removal of 2 bases from V and 5 bases from J, the junction contained 8 bases not matched to a gene. The CDR3 nucleotides read TGTGCCAGCAGCTTAGGACTAGCGGGAGGCGTAGAGAACAATGAGCAGTTCTTC. Amino acid sequence: CASSLGLAGGVENNEQFF. The whole variable domain, filled in from reference TRBV7-3 and TRBJ2-1, reads GAGVSQTPSNKVTEKGKYVELRCDPISGHTALYWYRQSLGQGPEFLIYFQGTGAADDSGLPNDRFFAVRPEGSVSTLKIQRTERGDSAVYLCASSLGLAGGVENNEQFFGPGTRLTVL.

This clonotype has at least ten counts. The chain recombines TRBV24-1 with TRBJ2-5; D ambiguous. Germline CDR1 KGHDR, CDR2 SFDVKD. With 4 bases removed from V and 2 bases from J, the gap between germline ends came to 10 bases. The CDR3 runs 14 residues. DNA of the CDR3: TGTGCCACCAGTGAGGTAGGGCGGCAAGAGACCCAGTACTTC. Protein sequence: CATSEVGRQETQYF.

Only a few counts were recorded for this clonotype. The rearrangement joins TRBV7-9 to TRBJ1-2; D is unclear. V shed 4 bases and J shed 7 bases, with 16 bases lying between them. CDR3 length: 14 amino acids. Germline V CDR1 and CDR2: SEHNR, FQNEAQ (reference sequence). CDR3 bases: TGTGCCAGCAGCTCGACGTCCGGGCCGACTGGCTACACCTTC. Protein: CASSSTSGPTGYTF.

This clonotype occurred a few times. The chain links TRBV7-6 to TRBJ2-3; D is uncertain. Per germline, CDR1 SGHVS and CDR2 FNYEAQ. V lost 5 bases and J 1 base, leaving 16 bases between the germline ends. The CDR3 has 16 amino acids. The DNA of the CDR3 is TGTGCCAGCAGCCCCCTGCTAGGTGCGGGCACAGATACGCAGTATTTT. Protein: CASSPLLGAGTDTQYF.

In its sample, this clonotype was seen a few times. The chain uses TRBV6-2 or TRBV6-3 and TRBJ1-2; 8 nucleotides match TRBD1. CDR1 is MNHEY, CDR2 SVGEGT, per germline. This CDR3 region has 13 residues. Trimming removed 6 bases from V and 8 bases from J; junction bases left unmatched: 8. Here the CDR3 DNA reads TGTGCCAGCAGATCGACAGGGGAAGGAGGCTACACCTTC. This gives the protein CASRSTGEGGYTF.

This clonotype came up a few times. This chain joins TRBV25-1 and TRBJ1-1; D is ambiguous. The ends were cut back, 2 bases at V and 1 base at J, with 11 bases in the middle. The CDR3 is 15 residues long. Looked up from germline, CDR1 is MGHDK and CDR2 is SYGVNS. The chain's CDR3 is CASSESGLGNTEAFF. CDR3 sequence (DNA): TGTGCCAGCAGTGAAAGTGGGCTGGGGAACACTGAAGCTTTCTTT.

The chain links TRBV7-3 to TRBJ2-2; D is undetermined. This CDR3 has 13 amino acids. Trimming removed 3 bases from V and 5 bases from J, with 7 bases in between. Germline V gene sequence: CDR1 SGHTA, CDR2 FQGTGA. The CDR3 DNA sequence: TGTGCCAGCAGCTTTGGACCAACCGGGGAGCTGTTTTTT. Translated, it gives CASSFGPTGELFF.

A few counts support this clonotype. The chain links TRBV12-3 or TRBV12-4 to TRBJ1-1, with 8 bases that match TRBD1. V lost 6 bases to trimming and J lost 0 bases; unmatched junction nucleotides: 3. The CDR3 consists of 14 residues. DNA for the CDR3: TGTGCCAGCAGGTGGACAGGGATGAACACTGAAGCTTTCTTT. It specifies CASRWTGMNTEAFF.

This clonotype was seen ten or more times. This chain links TRBV5-5 with TRBJ2-1; TRBD2 aligns across 11 bases. Germline V gene lookup returns CDR1 SGHKS and CDR2 YYEKEE (reference sequence). The CDR3 runs 16 residues. Losses at the gene ends were 4 bases for V and 9 bases for J; bases not matched to a gene: 12. CDR3 protein: CASSISGGAATGEQFF. CDR3 nucleotide sequence: TGTGCCAGCAGCATTAGCGGGGGGGCCGCAACCGGTGAGCAGTTCTTC. The full variable domain, its missing parts supplied by reference TRBV5-5 and TRBJ2-1, is DAGVTQSPTHLIKTRGQQVTLRCSPISGHKSVSWYQQVLGQGPQFIFQYYEKEERGRGNFPDRFSARQFPNYSSELNVNALLLGDSALYLCASSISGGAATGEQFFGPGTRLTVL.

The chain is built from TRBV20-1 and TRBJ1-1, with no clear D. From germline, CDR1 is DFQATT and CDR2 SNEGSKA (reference sequence). This CDR3 region has 14 residues. Trimming took off 3 bases at V and 2 bases at J, with 13 bases between the two ends. The CDR3 loop is CSARGSQTNTEAFF. DNA for the CDR3: TGCAGTGCTAGGGGATCTCAGACAAACACTGAAGCTTTCTTT.

This clonotype has ten or more counts. V and J are TRBV4-1 and TRBJ2-7; D is perhaps TRBD2 (5 bases). Germline CDR1 and CDR2: MGHRA and YSYEKL. This CDR3 region has 14 residues. Between the trimmed V and J ends, which lost 4 bases and 2 bases, there was a span of 12 bases. This CDR3 reads CASSPLGVTYEQYF. In nucleotides, the CDR3 is TGCGCCAGCAGCCCCCTGGGAGTCACCTACGAGCAGTACTTC.

This clonotype was seen a few times. This chain uses TRBV20-1 with TRBJ1-1; maybe TRBD1 (5 bases). Looked up from germline, CDR1 is DFQATT and CDR2 is SNEGSKA (reference sequence). Between the trimmed V and J ends, which lost 5 bases and 0 bases, there was a span of 19 bases. The CDR3 runs to 16 residues. DNA of the CDR3: TGCAGTGCTCCCCCCGACCGGGGCCTCCTGAACACTGAAGCTTTCTTT. Translating it yields CSAPPDRGLLNTEAFF.

The sample holds many counts of this clonotype. The chain links TRBV30 to TRBJ1-3, with 7 bases aligning to TRBD1. The germline V gene has CDR1 GTSNPN and CDR2 SVGIG (reference sequence). The trim removed 1 base at V and 4 bases at J, leaving 7 bases unmatched. The CDR3 contains 15 residues. For the CDR3, the DNA is TGTGCCTGGAGTGATAGTCGGACAGGAGGAAACACCATATATTTT. Its translation: CAWSDSRTGGNTIYF.

This clonotype came up a few times. This chain uses TRBV7-2 with TRBJ2-5, with no clear D. Germline values: CDR1 SGHTA, CDR2 FQGNSA. CDR3 length: 12 amino acids. The germline V and J ends were trimmed by 7 bases and 2 bases, with 8 bases remaining between them. CDR3 coding DNA: TGTGCCAGCACGTTCTTTCAAGAGACCCAGTACTTC. Encoded protein: CASTFFQETQYF.

This CDR3 reads CASSIASGAGGYNEQFF. The DNA of the CDR3 is TGTGCCAGTAGTATAGCCTCGGGAGCGGGAGGGTACAATGAGCAGTTCTTC. The V call is TRBV19, the J call TRBJ2-1, with 10 bases that match TRBD2. CDR1 is LNHDA, CDR2 SQIVND, per germline (reference sequence). With V trimmed by 1 base and J by 4 bases, 7 bases remained unmatched. The CDR3 is made up of 17 amino acids.

V usage is TRBV20-1 and J usage is TRBJ2-1, with 9 positions matching TRBD2. Germline V gene sequence: CDR1 DFQATT, CDR2 SNEGSKA (reference sequence). This CDR3 is 12 amino acids long. As DNA, the CDR3 is TGCAGGTGGGATAGCGGGAGCAATGAGCAGTTCTTC. Translated, it gives CRWDSGSNEQFF.

This clonotype was detected many times. The rearrangement uses TRBV18 and TRBJ2-5; possibly TRBD2 for D (6 bases). Between the trimmed V and J ends, which lost 3 bases and 0 bases, there was a span of 8 bases. Germline CDR1 and CDR2: KGHSH and LQKENI. CDR3 size: 14 residues. CDR3 sequence: CASSPGGDQETQYF. CDR3 DNA: TGTGCCAGCTCACCGGGCGGGGACCAAGAGACCCAGTACTTC.

The chain uses TRBV24-1 and TRBJ1-2; D gene unclear. Trimming cost V 3 bases and J 1 base, with 5 bases left between them. This CDR3 comprises 13 residues. Germline-derived CDR1 and CDR2 are KGHDR and SFDVKD. In DNA form, the CDR3 reads TGTGCCACCAGTGATAAGGTTAACTATGGCTACACCTTC. It translates to CATSDKVNYGYTF.

This clonotype has more than one count but fewer than ten. The rearrangement links TRBV18 to TRBJ2-7, with 10 bases fitting TRBD1. Germline CDR1 KGHSH, CDR2 LQKENI. This CDR3 has 16 residues. The V and J ends lost 0 bases and 5 bases, in that order; junction bases with no gene match: 7. CDR3 sequence (DNA): TGTGCCAGCTCACCACCGGGGGGACAGGGGTCCCACGAGCAGTACTTC. This gives the protein CASSPPGGQGSHEQYF.

This clonotype appeared a few times. The chain has TRBV27 and TRBJ2-1; D not resolved. This CDR3 region has 14 residues. Deletions cut 5 bases from V and 6 bases from J, with 14 bases between. Germline loops: CDR1 MNHEY, CDR2 SMNVEV (reference sequence). CDR3 sequence reads: CASSPRPLTNEQFF. The CDR3 nucleotides are TGTGCCAGCAGTCCTCGACCACTTACCAATGAGCAGTTCTTC.

V is TRBV20-1 and J is TRBJ2-1; D not resolved. This CDR3 spans 14 amino acids. Germline loops: CDR1 DFQATT, CDR2 SNEGSKA (reference sequence). The CDR3 sequence: CSQNSLSSYNEQFF. For the CDR3, the DNA is TGCAGCCAAAACTCCCTGAGCTCCTACAATGAGCAGTTCTTC.

This chain links TRBV11-2 with TRBJ1-3; no clear D gene. The V and J ends lost 2 bases and 0 bases respectively, with 11 bases between them. Germline CDR1 SGHAT, CDR2 FQNNGV. The length of the CDR3 is 16 residues. The CDR3 nucleotides are TGTGCCAGCAGCTTATCGGAGGGAATCTCTGGAAACACCATATATTTT. Translated: CASSLSEGISGNTIYF.